This TCR beta chain originates from a study of T cells after posttransplantation cyclophosphamide. Study observations and caveats: Later post-transplant blood repertoires were often dominated by donor CD8+ memory clones. Recipient CMV seropositivity and CMV reactivation strongly tracked TRB clonality.

This CDR3 region has 16 residues. Trimming cost V 6 bases and J 2 bases, with 18 bases left between them. CDR1 and CDR2 from the germline V gene are WSHSY and SAAADI. This table comes from immunoSEQ multiplex PCR, and its TCRdb copy is limited to in-frame clones, with some not included. The sample was found to contain about 44,000 clones, and every one recurs. This clone was detected many times. Antigen: not known. The origin of this receptor is a man in his forties or fifties in good health, CMV-negative, and a related stem cell transplant donor. Input material: PBMCs. The chain links TRBV10-2 to TRBJ2-3, with a possible D match to TRBD1 (6 bases). The chain's CDR3 is CASSPGQGPDTDTQYF. The CDR3 coding sequence is TGCGCCAGCAGCCCCGGGCAGGGGCCAGACACAGATACGCAGTATTTT.